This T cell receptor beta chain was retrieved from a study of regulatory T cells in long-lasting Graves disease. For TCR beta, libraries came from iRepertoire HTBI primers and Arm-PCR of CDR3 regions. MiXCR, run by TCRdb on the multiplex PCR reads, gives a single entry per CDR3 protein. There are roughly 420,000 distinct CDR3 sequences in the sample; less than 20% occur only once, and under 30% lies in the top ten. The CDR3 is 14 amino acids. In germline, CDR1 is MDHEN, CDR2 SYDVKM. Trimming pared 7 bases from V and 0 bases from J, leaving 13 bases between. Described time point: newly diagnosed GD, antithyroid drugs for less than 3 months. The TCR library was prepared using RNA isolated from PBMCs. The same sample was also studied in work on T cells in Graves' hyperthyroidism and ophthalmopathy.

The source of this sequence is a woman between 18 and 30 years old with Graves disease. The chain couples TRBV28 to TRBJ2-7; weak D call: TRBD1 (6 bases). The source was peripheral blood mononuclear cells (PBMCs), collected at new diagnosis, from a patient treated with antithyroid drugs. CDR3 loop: CASITRTDSYEQYF. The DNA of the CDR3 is TGTGCCAGCATCACTCGGACAGACTCCTACGAGCAGTACTTC.